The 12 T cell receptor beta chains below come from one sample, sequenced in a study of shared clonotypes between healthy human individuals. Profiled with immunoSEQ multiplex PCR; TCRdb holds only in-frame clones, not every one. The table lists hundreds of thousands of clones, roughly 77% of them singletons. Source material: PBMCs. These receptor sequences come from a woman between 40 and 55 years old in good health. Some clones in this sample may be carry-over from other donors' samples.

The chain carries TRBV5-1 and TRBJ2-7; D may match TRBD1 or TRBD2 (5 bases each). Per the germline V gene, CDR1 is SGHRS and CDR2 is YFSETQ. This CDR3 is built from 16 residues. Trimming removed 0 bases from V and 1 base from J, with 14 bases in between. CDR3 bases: TGCGCCAGCAGCTTGGCCGGGACGGATGCTTCCTACGAGCAGTACTTC. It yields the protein CASSLAGTDASYEQYF.

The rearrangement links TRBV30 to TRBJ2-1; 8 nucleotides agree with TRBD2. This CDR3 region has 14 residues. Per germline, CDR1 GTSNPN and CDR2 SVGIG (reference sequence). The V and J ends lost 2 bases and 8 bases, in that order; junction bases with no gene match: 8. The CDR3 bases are TGTGCCTGGAGTAGAGGGGGAGCGGGAGATGAGCAGTTCTTC. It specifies CAWSRGGAGDEQFF.

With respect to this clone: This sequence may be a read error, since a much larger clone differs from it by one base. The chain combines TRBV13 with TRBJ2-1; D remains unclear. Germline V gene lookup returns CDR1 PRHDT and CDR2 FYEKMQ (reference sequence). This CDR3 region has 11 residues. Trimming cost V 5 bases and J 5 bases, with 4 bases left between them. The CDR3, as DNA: TGTGCCAGCAGCCTTAACAATGAGCAGTTCTTC. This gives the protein CASSLNNEQFF.

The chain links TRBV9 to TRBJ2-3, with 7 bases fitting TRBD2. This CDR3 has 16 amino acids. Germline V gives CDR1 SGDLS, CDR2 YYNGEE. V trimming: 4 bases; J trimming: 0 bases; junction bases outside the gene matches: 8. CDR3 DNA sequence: TGTGCCAGCAGCCCCCGGGATAGCGGGAGCACAGATACGCAGTATTTT. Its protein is CASSPRDSGSTDTQYF.

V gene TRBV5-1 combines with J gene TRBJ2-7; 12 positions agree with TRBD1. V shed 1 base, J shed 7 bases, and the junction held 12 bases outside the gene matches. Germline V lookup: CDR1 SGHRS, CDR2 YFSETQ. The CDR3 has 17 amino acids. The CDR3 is CASSLRPSGQGAGEQYF. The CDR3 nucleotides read TGCGCCAGCAGCTTGCGACCCTCGGGACAGGGGGCGGGTGAGCAGTACTTC.

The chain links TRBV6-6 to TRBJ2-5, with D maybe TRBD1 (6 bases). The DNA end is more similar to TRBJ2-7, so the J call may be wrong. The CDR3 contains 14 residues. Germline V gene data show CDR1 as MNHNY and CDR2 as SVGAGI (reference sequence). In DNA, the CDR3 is TGTGCCACCAAGGGCAGGGGCCCTTCTCGCGAGCAGTACTTC. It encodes CATKGRGPSREQYF.

CDR3: CASSLGLAGASLYEQYF. The CDR3 DNA reads TGTGCCAGCAGCTTAGGACTAGCGGGAGCGTCTTTGTACGAGCAGTACTTC. The rearrangement joins TRBV7-2 to TRBJ2-7; 12 bases map to TRBD2. The CDR3 spans 17 residues. J gave up 4 bases and V 1 base, and 8 bases lay outside the gene matches. The germline V gene has CDR1 SGHTA and CDR2 FQGNSA.

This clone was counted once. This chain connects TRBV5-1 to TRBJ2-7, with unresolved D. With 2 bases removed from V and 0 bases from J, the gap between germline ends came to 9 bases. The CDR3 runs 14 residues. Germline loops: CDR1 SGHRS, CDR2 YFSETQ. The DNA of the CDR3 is TGCGCCAGCAGCTTCAGCGATAGCTCCTACGAGCAGTACTTC. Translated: CASSFSDSSYEQYF.

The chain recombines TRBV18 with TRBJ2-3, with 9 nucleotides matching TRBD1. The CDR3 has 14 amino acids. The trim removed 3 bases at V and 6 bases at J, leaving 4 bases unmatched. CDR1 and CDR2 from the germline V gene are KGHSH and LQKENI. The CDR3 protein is CASSPDRGVDTQYF. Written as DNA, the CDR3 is TGTGCCAGCTCACCGGACAGGGGTGTGGATACGCAGTATTTT.

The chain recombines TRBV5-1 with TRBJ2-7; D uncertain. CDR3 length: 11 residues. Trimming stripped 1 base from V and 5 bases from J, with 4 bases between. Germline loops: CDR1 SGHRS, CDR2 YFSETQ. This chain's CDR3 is CASSLKDEQYF. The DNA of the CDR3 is TGCGCCAGCAGCTTGAAAGACGAGCAGTACTTC. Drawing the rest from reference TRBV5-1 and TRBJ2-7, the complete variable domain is KAGVTQTPRYLIKTRGQQVTLSCSPISGHRSVSWYQQTPGQGLQFLFEYFSETQRNKGNFPGRFSGRQFSNSRSEMNVSTLELGDSALYLCASSLKDEQYFGPGTRLTVT.

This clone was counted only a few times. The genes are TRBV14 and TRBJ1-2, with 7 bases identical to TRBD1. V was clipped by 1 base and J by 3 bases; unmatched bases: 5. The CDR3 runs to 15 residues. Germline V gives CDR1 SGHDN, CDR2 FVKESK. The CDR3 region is CASSQGAGGDYGYTF. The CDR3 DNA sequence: TGTGCCAGCAGCCAAGGGGCAGGGGGTGACTATGGCTACACCTTC.

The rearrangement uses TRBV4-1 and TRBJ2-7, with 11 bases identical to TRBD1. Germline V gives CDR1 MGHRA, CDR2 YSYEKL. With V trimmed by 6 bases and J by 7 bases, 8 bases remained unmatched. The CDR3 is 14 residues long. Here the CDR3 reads CASSNPGTGGEQYF. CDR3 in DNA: TGCGCCAGCAGTAATCCCGGGACAGGGGGAGAGCAGTACTTC.